This is a list of T cell receptor beta chains from one sample in a study of OX40 agonist ivuxolimab in advanced cancers. Generated by immunoSEQ multiplex PCR, the TCRdb table keeps only in-frame clones and is missing some. This sample carries around 75,000 clones, just under 90% of them seen once, and the ten largest clones take around 2.4%. Sequenced material: CD4+ or CD8+ T cells sorted from blood, taken in a trial of the OX40 agonist ivuxolimab. These receptors were collected from an adult with an advanced solid tumor such as melanoma, head and neck, liver or kidney cancer. Each CDR3 is given with its conserved first and last residue. A D gene is named only where the DNA matches it firmly. Clone size, where shown, is once, few, many, or a class for clones that have expanded.

TRBJ1-2	15	TRBV14	NA	NA	CASSQKMEALYGYTF	TGTGCCAGCAGCCAAAAGATGGAAGCCCTCTATGGCTACACCTTC
TRBJ2-7	16	TRBV14	once	TRBD2	CASSQRPAGRSYEQYF	TGTGCCAGCAGCCAAAGACCAGCGGGGAGGTCCTACGAGCAGTACTTC
TRBJ2-5	13	TRBV6-6	NA	TRBD1	CASTRDRQETQYF	TGTGCCAGCACCCGGGACAGACAAGAGACCCAGTACTTC
TRBJ1-1	16	TRBV7-9	NA	TRBD1	CASSLDGGQGRTEAFF	TGTGCCAGCAGCTTAGATGGGGGACAGGGACGAACTGAAGCTTTCTTT
TRBJ2-1	14	TRBV7-7	NA	NA	CASSRYDSLDEQFF	TGTGCTAGCAGCCGATACGACTCGCTCGATGAGCAGTTCTTC
TRBJ2-5	17	TRBV5-8	NA	TRBD1	CASSRFKGQGDEETQYF	TGTGCCAGCAGCCGATTCAAGGGACAGGGGGATGAGGAGACCCAGTACTTC
TRBJ1-6	14	TRBV11-3	NA	NA	CASSSDGDNSPLHF	TGTGCCAGCAGCTCGGACGGAGATAATTCACCCCTCCACTTT
TRBJ2-3	13	TRBV7-2	NA	NA	CASRTSITDTQYF	TGTGCCAGCAGAACCTCGATAACAGATACGCAGTATTTT
TRBJ1-3	15	TRBV27	NA	NA	CASALRATSGNTIYF	TGTGCTAGCGCCCTTCGGGCGACCTCTGGAAACACCATATATTTT
TRBJ2-5	14	TRBV21-1	once	NA	CASMIAGGQETQYF	TGTGCCAGCATGATAGCGGGGGGCCAAGAGACCCAGTACTTC
TRBJ1-6	13	TRBV30	NA	NA	CAWSGQYNSPLHF	TGTGCCTGGAGTGGACAGTATAATTCACCCCTCCACTTT
TRBJ2-1	17	TRBV11-2	NA	NA	CASSRVGGAHSYNEQFF	TGTGCCAGCAGCCGTGTAGGGGGAGCCCACTCCTACAATGAGCAGTTCTTC
TRBJ2-1	13	TRBV7-9	NA	NA	CASSLAGTSKQFF	TGTGCCAGCAGCTTAGCGGGAACCAGTAAGCAGTTCTTC
TRBJ2-7	15	TRBV18	NA	TRBD2	CASSPTTTSGYEQYF	TGTGCCAGCTCACCCACCACGACTAGCGGTTACGAGCAGTACTTC
TRBJ2-1	18	TRBV19	once	TRBD2	CASSMDPGLAGAYNEQFF	TGTGCCAGTAGTATGGATCCGGGACTAGCGGGAGCATACAATGAGCAGTTCTTC
TRBJ2-7	14	TRBV18	NA	NA	CASLRGPGPYEQYF	TGTGCCAGCTTAAGAGGGCCAGGACCCTACGAGCAGTACTTC
TRBJ2-3	13	TRBV19	NA	NA	CASSMEGTYTQYF	TGTGCCAGTAGTATGGAGGGTACCTATACGCAGTATTTT
TRBJ1-1	13	TRBV7-9	once	NA	CASKGRMNTEAFF	TGTGCCAGCAAAGGCAGGATGAACACTGAAGCTTTCTTT
TRBJ2-4	19	TRBV28	NA	TRBD2	CASSPLRAGVREVKNIQYF	TGTGCCAGCAGTCCCTTGAGGGCGGGAGTTCGGGAGGTCAAAAACATTCAGTACTTC
TRBJ1-1	14	TRBV19	NA	NA	CASSIMTPATEAFF	TGTGCCAGTAGTATTATGACCCCCGCCACTGAAGCTTTCTTT
TRBJ1-6	14	TRBV10-3	NA	NA	CAIAAGDPNSPLHF	TGTGCCATCGCGGCGGGGGACCCTAATTCACCCCTCCACTTT
TRBJ2-3	15	TRBV5-1	NA	TRBD2	CASSLAGGPGDTQYF	TGCGCCAGCAGCTTGGCGGGAGGGCCGGGAGATACGCAGTATTTT
TRBJ1-1	14	TRBV5-1	NA	TRBD1	CASSSPDRGTEAFF	TGCGCCAGCAGCTCGCCGGACAGGGGAACTGAAGCTTTCTTT
TRBJ1-1	15	TRBV2	NA	NA	CASSEVPRGNTEAFF	TGTGCCAGCAGTGAGGTACCGAGGGGGAACACTGAAGCTTTCTTT
TRBJ2-3	14	TRBV11-2	NA	NA	CASSLRTDTDTQYF	TGTGCCAGCAGCCTCCGGACAGATACAGATACGCAGTATTTT
TRBJ2-2	14	TRBV5-1	once	NA	CASSLDSNTGELFF	TGCGCCAGCAGCTTGGACAGTAACACCGGGGAGCTGTTTTTT
TRBJ2-7	13	TRBV5-4	NA	NA	CASSRDATYEQYF	TGTGCCAGCAGCAGGGACGCCACCTACGAGCAGTACTTC
TRBJ2-1	13	TRBV5-1	once	NA	CASSLDSYNEQFF	TGCGCCAGCAGCTTAGACTCCTACAATGAGCAGTTCTTC
TRBJ2-5	18	TRBV5-8	once	NA	CASTLGISGDLRGETQYF	TGTGCCAGCACCCTTGGGATTAGCGGGGACCTCAGGGGGGAGACCCAGTACTTC
TRBJ2-7	14	TRBV4-2	NA	NA	CASSQQGSSYEQYF	TGTGCCAGCAGCCAACAGGGGAGCTCCTACGAGCAGTACTTC
TRBJ1-2	14	TRBV5-1	NA	TRBD1	CASSPRQGTYGYTF	TGCGCCAGCAGCCCCCGACAGGGTACCTATGGCTACACCTTC
TRBJ1-1	16	TRBV7-8	NA	NA	CASSLALDSWNTEAFF	TGTGCCAGCAGCTTAGCGCTTGACAGCTGGAACACTGAAGCTTTCTTT
TRBJ2-2	13	TRBV7-7	NA	TRBD1	CASSLGQAGELFF	TGTGCTAGCAGCTTAGGACAGGCCGGGGAGCTGTTTTTT
TRBJ1-2	14	TRBV2	NA	NA	CASIGGGRDLGYTF	TGTGCCAGCATAGGAGGTGGTAGGGACTTAGGCTACACCTTC
TRBJ1-4	14	TRBV5-4	NA	NA	CASSFDAGGEKLFF	TGTGCCAGCAGCTTCGACGCGGGCGGTGAAAAACTGTTTTTT
TRBJ1-2	13	TRBV28	few	TRBD1	CASTDRGDYGYTF	TGTGCCAGCACGGACAGGGGTGACTATGGCTACACCTTC
TRBJ1-1	13	TRBV5-1	NA	NA	CASSLQGNTEAFF	TGCGCCAGCAGCTTACAGGGGAACACTGAAGCTTTCTTT
TRBJ1-2	13	TRBV6-5	NA	TRBD1	CASSWDRGYGYTF	TGTGCCAGCAGCTGGGACAGGGGCTATGGCTACACCTTC
TRBJ2-1	13	TRBV19	once	NA	CASRRARYNEQFF	TGTGCCAGTAGGCGGGCCCGCTACAATGAGCAGTTCTTC
TRBJ1-2	13	TRBV19	few	TRBD1	CASRRQGSYGYTF	TGTGCCAGTAGACGACAGGGGAGCTATGGCTACACCTTC
TRBJ2-1	15	TRBV19	NA	TRBD2	CASSFTLAGANEQFF	TGTGCCAGTAGCTTTACGTTAGCGGGAGCGAATGAGCAGTTCTTC
TRBJ2-2	14	TRBV12-5	NA	NA	CASGLGTYTGELFF	TGTGCTAGTGGTTTGGGCACATACACCGGGGAGCTGTTTTTT